Below, 13 T cell receptor beta chains from the same sample are listed, as sequenced in a study of blood T cell repertoires in COVID-19. This table comes from immunoSEQ multiplex PCR, and its TCRdb copy is limited to in-frame clones, with some not included. The sample records about 370,000 clones, around 87% being singletons. The sample was PBMCs or T cells enriched from blood (not recorded which). Receptor source: a young man who had recovered from COVID-19.

V usage is TRBV7-2 and J usage is TRBJ2-1; the match to TRBD2 covers 13 bases. The CDR3 runs 16 residues. Germline CDR1 SGHTA, CDR2 FQGNSA. V dropped 1 base and J dropped 7; count of bases not matched to a gene: 4. The CDR3 nucleotides read TGTGCCAGCAGCTTAGGGGGACTAGCGGGGCAGAATGAGCAGTTCTTC. Translated: CASSLGGLAGQNEQFF.

This rearrangement joins TRBV3-1 (or the pseudogene TRBV3-2) to TRBJ1-2; D is perhaps TRBD1 (6 bases). Germline loops: CDR1 LGHDT, CDR2 YNNKEL (reference sequence). Trimming took 2 bases from V and 7 from J, leaving 20 bases between them. The CDR3 runs 16 residues. The CDR3 protein is CASSQHTGHLFSGYTF. Written as DNA, the CDR3 is TGTGCCAGCAGCCAACACACGGGACATCTCTTTAGTGGCTACACCTTC.

This sequence joins TRBV30 and TRBJ2-2; D is uncertain. This CDR3 is 13 amino acids long. The germline V and J ends were trimmed by 0 bases and 6 bases, with 8 bases remaining between them. The germline CDR1 and CDR2 sequences are GTSNPN and SVGIG (reference sequence). The CDR3 sequence: CAWSVLEAGELFF. Written as DNA, the CDR3 is TGTGCCTGGAGTGTCTTAGAGGCCGGGGAGCTGTTTTTT.

This clone showed up just once. This chain uses TRBV18 with TRBJ1-6, with 7 bases aligning to TRBD1. The CDR3 has 14 amino acids. Per germline, CDR1 KGHSH and CDR2 LQKENI. V trimming: 2 bases; J trimming: 9 bases; junction bases outside the gene matches: 4. This CDR3 is CASSPEGASSPLHF. The CDR3 DNA reads TGTGCCAGCTCACCAGAGGGGGCGAGTTCACCCCTCCACTTT.

This chain connects TRBV28 to TRBJ2-1; D ambiguous. Trimming shortened V by 2 bases and J by 3 bases, and 5 bases separated the two germline ends. Germline CDR1 and CDR2: MDHEN and SYDVKM. This CDR3 contains 13 residues. The CDR3 coding sequence is TGTGCCAGCAGTTTAGTCGTCTACAATGAGCAGTTCTTC. This translates into CASSLVVYNEQFF.

The gene calls are TRBV3-1 (or the pseudogene TRBV3-2) and TRBJ1-5; 7 bases match TRBD1. The CDR3 contains 14 residues. Losses at the gene ends were 1 base for V and 9 bases for J; bases not matched to a gene: 6. Germline V gene lookup returns CDR1 LGHDT and CDR2 YNNKEL (reference sequence). CDR3 nucleotides: TGTGCCAGCAGCCAAGTGGCAGGGGGGTTGCCCCAGCATTTT. Translated, it gives CASSQVAGGLPQHF.

This rearrangement joins TRBV7-2 to TRBJ2-3, with TRBD2 matching over 15 bases. The CDR3 has 16 residues. V was pared by 5 bases and J by 4 bases, with 4 bases of the junction left unmatched. CDR1 SGHTA and CDR2 FQGNSA come from the germline V gene. CDR3 region: CASSPGLAGGADTQYF. The CDR3, as DNA: TGTGCCAGCAGCCCCGGACTAGCGGGAGGGGCAGATACGCAGTATTTT.

The chain has TRBV4-1 and TRBJ2-3; TRBD1 is a possible D gene (5 bases). CDR3 size: 15 residues. Germline CDR1 reads MGHRA; CDR2 reads YSYEKL. V shed 0 bases and J shed 4 bases, with 11 bases lying between them. This chain's CDR3 is CASSQEPRAADTQYF. The DNA of the CDR3 is TGCGCCAGCAGCCAAGAGCCCAGGGCGGCAGATACGCAGTATTTT.

In the case of this clone: Distinct nucleotide sequences in the sample also encode this CDR3. The chain joins TRBV3-1 (or the pseudogene TRBV3-2) to TRBJ1-1; the D gene is possibly TRBD1 (6 bases). The CDR3 totals 14 residues. V was cut by 4 bases and J by 1 base, with 10 bases left in between. Germline V gene sequence: CDR1 LGHDT, CDR2 YNNKEL (reference sequence). CDR3 nucleotide sequence: TGTGCCAGCAGCCCAGCGGACAGGAACACTGAAGCTTTCTTT. Translation gives CASSPADRNTEAFF.

The chain couples TRBV4-1 to TRBJ1-6; D is ambiguous. The V gene's germline CDR1 is MGHRA and CDR2 YSYEKL. The CDR3 has 16 residues. V dropped 0 bases and J dropped 9 bases, with 15 bases sitting between them. The CDR3 loop is CASSQDQAAVGSPLHF. The CDR3 DNA reads as TGCGCCAGCAGCCAAGATCAGGCAGCGGTGGGTTCACCCCTCCACTTT.

The chain links TRBV6-6 to TRBJ1-2, with D perhaps TRBD1 (6 bases). V lost 5 bases to trimming and J lost 4 bases, with 11 bases between them. Germline V lookup: CDR1 MNHNY, CDR2 SVGAGI (reference sequence). CDR3 length: 13 amino acids. CDR3 DNA: TGTGCCAGCAGTACCTCGACAGGCTATGGCTACACCTTC. Residues: CASSTSTGYGYTF.

This rearrangement joins TRBV7-3 to TRBJ2-3, with 10 bases that match TRBD2. V trimming: 4 bases; J trimming: 3 bases; junction bases outside the gene matches: 7. The CDR3 spans 16 residues. Germline-derived CDR1 and CDR2 are SGHTA and FQGTGA. This CDR3 reads CASSSLAGVGTDTQYF. In nucleotides, the CDR3 is TGTGCCAGCAGCTCCCTAGCGGGAGTGGGTACAGATACGCAGTATTTT.

This chain connects TRBV7-2 to TRBJ2-7; 10 bases align to TRBD1. The CDR3 contains 14 residues. With 5 bases clipped from V and 5 bases from J, the junction kept 6 bases outside the gene matches. The germline V gene has CDR1 SGHTA and CDR2 FQGNSA. CDR3 region: CASSPGTGVNEQYF. In DNA, the CDR3 is TGTGCCAGCAGCCCCGGGACAGGGGTCAACGAGCAGTACTTC.